The entry that follows covers one TCR beta chain sequence. Participants were aged about 18 to 89 years from around 24 US areas. The data stem from a study of blood T cell repertoires in COVID-19. Germline V gene lookup returns CDR1 GTSNPN and CDR2 SVGIG (reference sequence). The V segment lost 0 bases and the J segment 1 base; nucleotides outside the gene matches: 8. The CDR3 is 16 residues long. Clones were read by immunoSEQ multiplex PCR, and TCRdb kept only the in-frame ones, dropping some. The top ten clones hold under 0.7% of a sample with about 440,000 clones, less than 95% of them seen once. Sequences were obtained from PBMCs or T cells enriched from blood (not recorded which). This clonotype was sampled from a man aged 18 to 29 who had recovered from COVID-19. This rearrangement joins TRBV30 to TRBJ2-7; 8 nucleotides line up with TRBD1. This CDR3 is CAWSVPWTGFSYEQYF. The CDR3 nucleotides are TGTGCCTGGAGTGTACCCTGGACAGGGTTTTCCTACGAGCAGTACTTC.